These T cell receptor beta chains were read from a single sample in a study of response to subunit inactivated influenza vaccine. TCRdb processed the RT-PCR reads anew with MiXCR; each CDR3 protein has one entry. Of more than 700,000 distinct CDR3 sequences listed, 21% are singletons. Sequences were derived from PBMCs from blood, sampled more than 4 days after vaccination. Receptors were obtained from a man aged 45-65 years who received an inactivated influenza vaccine. Each CDR3 is given with its conserved first and last residue. D genes are given only for firm matches. Clone size, where shown, is once, few, many, or a class for clones that have expanded.

size: -; V: TRBV29-1; J: TRBJ2-7; D: -; DNA: TGCAGCGTTGAAAGTGGGAGTTCGCACGAGCAGTACTTC; CDR3: CSVESGSSHEQYF
size: few; V: TRBV20-1; J: TRBJ2-1; D: TRBD1; DNA: TGCAGTGCTAGAGGAGCGATGACAGGGAGAGGCAATGAGCAGTTCTTC; CDR3: CSARGAMTGRGNEQFF
size: -; V: TRBV20-1; J: TRBJ2-7; D: TRBD2; DNA: TGCAGTGCTAGTTCCGGGACTAGCGGGAGAGGGTCCTACGAGCAGTACTTC; CDR3: CSASSGTSGRGSYEQYF
size: -; V: TRBV30; J: TRBJ2-1; D: -; DNA: TGTGCCTGGGCCCCGAGCTCCTACAATGAGCAGTTCTTC; CDR3: CAWAPSSYNEQFF
size: -; V: TRBV15; J: TRBJ2-6; D: -; DNA: TGTGCCACCAGCAGAAGGTCGGCTGGGGCCAACGTCCTGACTTTC; CDR3: CATSRRSAGANVLTF
size: -; V: TRBV5-1; J: TRBJ2-7; D: TRBD2; DNA: TGCGCCAGCAGCTTGTTGACGGGGGGGCTGGGAAACGAGCAGTACTTC; CDR3: CASSLLTGGLGNEQYF
size: few; V: TRBV5-1; J: TRBJ1-3; D: -; DNA: TGCGCCAGCAGGAGCGGAGGGAGAAACACCATATATTTT; CDR3: CASRSGGRNTIYF
size: many; V: TRBV5-1; J: TRBJ2-1; D: TRBD1; DNA: TGCGCCAGCAGCTTGGTTGGGACAGCGAATGAGCAGTTCTTC; CDR3: CASSLVGTANEQFF
size: -; V: TRBV5-6; J: TRBJ2-1; D: TRBD1; DNA: TGTGCCAGCAGCGGGACAGGGGTCCTCAATGAGCAGTTCTTC; CDR3: CASSGTGVLNEQFF
size: -; V: TRBV7-9; J: TRBJ2-1; D: TRBD2; DNA: TGTGCCAGCAGCCCCCCGCTGCGGGAGGGTGAGACCCAGTTCTTC; CDR3: CASSPPLREGETQFF
size: -; V: TRBV4-1; J: TRBJ2-2; D: -; DNA: TGCGCCAGCAGCCTTAGTCAGGGGTGGAACACCGGGGAGCTGTTTTTT; CDR3: CASSLSQGWNTGELFF
size: few; V: TRBV25-1; J: TRBJ2-1; D: -; DNA: TGTGCCAGCAGTGAACTGGGAGAAGGATGGAATGAGCAGTTCTTC; CDR3: CASSELGEGWNEQFF
size: many; V: TRBV7-9; J: TRBJ2-3; D: -; DNA: TGTGCCAGCAGCCCCCAGTTAGCCGGGGGACTAGATACGCAGTATTTT; CDR3: CASSPQLAGGLDTQYF
size: few; V: TRBV11-2; J: TRBJ2-2; D: -; DNA: TGTGCCAGCAGCTTAGACCCCACGAACACCGGGGAGCTGTTTTTT; CDR3: CASSLDPTNTGELFF
size: many; V: TRBV12-3/TRBV12-4; J: TRBJ2-5; D: -; DNA: TGTGCCAGCAGTTTATCATCGTCTCGGACCCAGTACTTC; CDR3: CASSLSSSRTQYF
size: few; V: TRBV15; J: TRBJ2-7; D: -; DNA: TGTGCCACCAGCAGAGAAACTAGCGGAGGGGGCTTCTACGAGCAGTACTTC; CDR3: CATSRETSGGGFYEQYF
size: -; V: TRBV27; J: TRBJ1-6; D: TRBD1; DNA: TGTGCCAGCAGGAACAGGGGGGACAATTCACCCCTCCACTTT; CDR3: CASRNRGDNSPLHF
size: few; V: TRBV7-2; J: TRBJ2-3; D: TRBD1; DNA: TGTGCCAGCACCCACCGGACAGGGGGGGATACGCAGTATTTT; CDR3: CASTHRTGGDTQYF
size: many; V: TRBV5-6; J: TRBJ2-3; D: TRBD1; DNA: TGTGCCAGCAGCCGCCCCGACAGGGGTTCAGATACGCAGTATTTT; CDR3: CASSRPDRGSDTQYF